A selection of T cell receptor beta chains follows, all from one sample in a study of shared clonotypes between healthy human individuals. TCRdb's table, derived via immunoSEQ multiplex PCR, lists solely in-frame clones and lacks some. The sample yields some 530,000 clones, around 73% seen once. Specimen: PBMCs. Source of these receptors: a woman in her thirties or forties in good health. Some clones in this sample may be carry-over from other donors' samples. Each CDR3 is given without its conserved first and last residue.

V: TRBV4-2; J: TRBJ2-1; CDR3: ASSQYPSGRGDEQF
V: TRBV6-5; J: TRBJ1-1; CDR3: ASRPLRTDYTEAF
V: TRBV28; J: TRBJ1-5; CDR3: ASSLGGQPQH
V: TRBV11-1; J: TRBJ2-3; CDR3: ASSLGGGRRPDTQY
V: TRBV18; J: TRBJ2-7; CDR3: ASSPRAWDSYEQY
V: TRBV6-5; J: TRBJ1-3; CDR3: ASTSVVRNTIY
V: TRBV30; J: TRBJ1-5; CDR3: AWSAADNQPQH
V: TRBV19; J: TRBJ1-5; CDR3: ASSIEGQTDSNQPQH
V: TRBV28; J: TRBJ2-2; CDR3: ASSPPRVAGAGELF
V: TRBV19; J: TRBJ1-5; CDR3: ASSIQGVGNQPQH
V: TRBV27; J: TRBJ2-7; CDR3: ASQRTAGGAYEQY
V: TRBV18; J: TRBJ2-7; CDR3: ASSPWEGPYEQY
V: TRBV10-2; J: TRBJ1-1; CDR3: AFSAGRTGNTEAF
V: TRBV5-5; J: TRBJ2-3; CDR3: ASSYDVDTQY
V: TRBV18; J: -; CDR3: ASSAGQHEQY
V: TRBV7-2; J: TRBJ2-2; CDR3: ASSSQPGSTGELF
V: TRBV4-2; J: TRBJ1-1; CDR3: ASSQGGQGVEAF
V: TRBV15; J: TRBJ1-5; CDR3: ATSRGGDYQPQH
V: TRBV5-1; J: TRBJ2-1; CDR3: ASSRDRGRSEQF
V: TRBV4-2; J: TRBJ1-2; CDR3: ASSQNEDRHYGYT
V: TRBV4-2; J: TRBJ2-4; CDR3: ASSQERVGNIQY
V: TRBV10-3; J: TRBJ2-6; CDR3: AILVSGVLT
V: TRBV28; J: TRBJ2-5; CDR3: ASSLLADGETQY
V: TRBV9; J: TRBJ2-1; CDR3: ASSEREYNEQF
V: TRBV28; J: TRBJ2-5; CDR3: ASRPGGAGETQY
V: TRBV18; J: TRBJ2-2; CDR3: ASSPAGISNTGELF
V: TRBV11-2; J: TRBJ2-6; CDR3: ASSLVPGQGLFNVLT
V: TRBV11-2; J: TRBJ2-7; CDR3: ASSRQRTGAEQY
V: TRBV4-3; J: TRBJ2-7; CDR3: ASSQVGGQGSYEQY
V: TRBV5-1; J: TRBJ2-7; CDR3: ASSRAGTAATYEQY
V: TRBV19; J: TRBJ1-4; CDR3: ASSMGLNEKLF
V: TRBV5-1; J: TRBJ1-2; CDR3: ASSLEYRAGYGYT
V: TRBV5-1; J: TRBJ2-5; CDR3: ASGEGGRETQY
V: TRBV7-3; J: TRBJ2-1; CDR3: ASSPTSYNEQF
V: TRBV6-5; J: TRBJ1-4; CDR3: ASRPLTGDEKLF
V: TRBV5-1; J: TRBJ2-2; CDR3: ASSLRDQPPGELF
V: TRBV29-1; J: TRBJ2-7; CDR3: SVVGSSYEQY
V: TRBV7-7; J: TRBJ2-6; CDR3: ASSPGSGANVLT
V: TRBV7-9; J: TRBJ2-1; CDR3: ASSLVLAGGNNEQF
V: TRBV28; J: TRBJ1-2; CDR3: ASSGLVLLANYGYT
V: TRBV7-3; J: TRBJ1-1; CDR3: ASSFDRATEAF